This T cell receptor beta chain was captured in a study of cytomegalovirus exposure and HLA in healthy donors. The V gene's germline CDR1 is ENHRY and CDR2 SYGVKD. V dropped 0 bases and J dropped 4 bases, with 7 bases sitting between them. This CDR3 contains 14 residues. The PCR employed 60 Vbeta primers together with 13 Jbeta primers. In the study's own analysis: About 11 million of the 80 million or so unique TCR beta chains counted in a later analysis were shared. The assay was immunoSEQ multiplex PCR, and TCRdb's table has in-frame clones only and misses some. V and J calls and clone size come straight from that table; D and trimming were deduced from the DNA. The repertoire includes 120,000 or so clones, more than 70% of them detected once, and 0.24% sits in the top ten. Every donor was a healthy person donating bone marrow.

The chain has TRBV10-3 and TRBJ1-5; D ambiguous. Sequenced material: PBMCs. This receptor was identified in a man in his fifties in good health and CMV-seronegative. CDR3 nucleotides: TGTGCCATCAGTGAGTCGATGCAGAATCAGCCCCAGCATTTT. Residues: CAISESMQNQPQHF.